This entry lists 21 T cell receptor beta chains sequenced from one sample in a study of OX40 agonist ivuxolimab in advanced cancers. Using immunoSEQ multiplex PCR, the repertoire was profiled, and TCRdb retains in-frame clones only, with some absent. Found here are around 80,000 clones, roughly 86% of them singletons; the top ten hold approximately 0.93%. The sequenced sample was CD4+ or CD8+ T cells sorted from blood, obtained in a trial of the OX40 agonist ivuxolimab. The source is an adult with an advanced solid tumor such as melanoma, head and neck, liver or kidney cancer.

This chain joins TRBV5-1 and TRBJ2-2; D perhaps matches TRBD1 (6 bases). From germline, CDR1 is SGHRS and CDR2 YFSETQ. The CDR3 totals 15 residues. V lost 0 bases and J lost 7, with 13 bases in between. In DNA, the CDR3 is TGCGCCAGCAGCTTGGATGGGGGCCTGATCGGGGAGCTGTTTTTT. Translating gives CASSLDGGLIGELFF.

The V and J genes are TRBV6-6 and TRBJ2-7; D gene unclear. Trimming left V 0 bases short and J 5 bases short, with 14 bases between. This CDR3 region has 15 residues. Germline V lookup: CDR1 MNHNY, CDR2 SVGAGI (reference sequence). The CDR3: CASSYSGRTYDEQYF. CDR3 nucleotides: TGTGCCAGCAGTTACTCGGGCAGGACGTATGACGAGCAGTACTTC.

This rearrangement joins TRBV7-9 to TRBJ1-2; 8 bases fit TRBD1. The CDR3 consists of 15 residues. The V and J ends lost 6 bases and 4 bases, in that order; junction bases with no gene match: 10. Germline V gene data show CDR1 as SEHNR and CDR2 as FQNEAQ (reference sequence). CDR3 nucleotide sequence: TGTGCCAGCAGAACCGGGACAGGCAATATCTATGGCTACACCTTC. Translating it yields CASRTGTGNIYGYTF.

V is TRBV6-1 and J is TRBJ1-6, with a possible D match to TRBD1 (6 bases). CDR3 length equals 15 residues. Germline CDR1 reads MNHNS; CDR2 reads SASEGT. Trimming took 7 bases from V and 0 from J, leaving 10 bases between them. CDR3 in DNA: TGTGCCAGCACCGACAGGAGCTCCTATAATTCACCCCTCCACTTT. It specifies CASTDRSSYNSPLHF.

CDR3 loop: CASSPGTGGSGNTIYF. CDR3 DNA: TGCGCCAGCAGCCCTGGGACAGGTGGATCTGGAAACACCATATATTTT. This chain uses TRBV4-1 with TRBJ1-3; TRBD1 matches 8 bases. Germline V gene data show CDR1 as MGHRA and CDR2 as YSYEKL. V shed 4 bases, J shed 1 base, and the junction held 6 bases outside the gene matches. The CDR3 sequence is 16 residues long.

V and J are TRBV11-3 and TRBJ1-6; D is ambiguous. The CDR3 extends over 14 amino acids. Between the trimmed V and J ends, which lost 1 base and 9 bases, there was a span of 10 bases. The germline V gene encodes CDR1 SGHNT and CDR2 YENEEA. The DNA for the CDR3 is TGTGCCAGCAGCTTAGGAGCCGCCGGTTCACCCCTCCACTTT. Amino acid sequence: CASSLGAAGSPLHF.

This clone was seen a single time. The J gene is TRBJ1-2, the V gene TRBV7-3, with 9 bases fitting TRBD1. Germline assignment: CDR1 SGHTA and CDR2 FQGTGA. This CDR3 is 16 amino acids long. V was pared by 1 base and J by 8 bases, with 11 bases of the junction left unmatched. The CDR3 nucleotides read TGTGCCAGCAGCTTAAGACTCGTAGGGACAGGGTACGGCTACACCTTC. This sequence encodes CASSLRLVGTGYGYTF.

V and J are TRBV6-1 and TRBJ2-5, with D possibly being TRBD1 (6 bases). The CDR3 is 11 amino acids. CDR1 is MNHNS and CDR2 is SASEGT in the germline V gene. V was pared by 6 bases and J by 5 bases, with 7 bases between. CDR3 nucleotide sequence: TGTGCCAGCAGGCAGGGGGAGACCCAGTACTTC. Protein: CASRQGETQYF.

The count of this clone is one. In DNA form, the CDR3 reads TGTGCCAGCAGCTTTCGTCGTGCGAGCGGGGGAACCTACGAGCAGTACTTC. As protein: CASSFRRASGGTYEQYF. V is TRBV13 and J is TRBJ2-7; 8 nucleotides agree with TRBD2. Looked up from germline, CDR1 is PRHDT and CDR2 is FYEKMQ (reference sequence). The CDR3 spans 17 residues. The V gene end was trimmed by 3 bases and the J gene end by 2 bases; junction bases not matched to a gene: 12. Looking up the rest from reference TRBV13 and TRBJ2-7 gives the full variable domain: AAGVIQSPRHLIKEKRETATLKCYPIPRHDTVYWYQQGPGQDPQFLISFYEKMQSDKGSIPDRFSAQQFSDYHSELNMSSLELGDSALYFCASSFRRASGGTYEQYFGPGTRLTVT.

The gene calls are TRBV25-1 and TRBJ2-4; no reliable D call. Trimming shortened V by 0 bases and J by 7 bases, and 13 bases separated the two germline ends. The CDR3 consists of 15 residues. The germline V gene has CDR1 MGHDK and CDR2 SYGVNS. The DNA for the CDR3 is TGTGCCAGCAGTGAATACGCAGGTGGAGCGAACATTCAGTACTTC. Its translation: CASSEYAGGANIQYF.

The rearrangement uses TRBV6-5 and TRBJ1-2; D gene uncertain. The V and J ends lost 1 base and 2 bases respectively, with 11 bases between them. CDR1 MNHEY and CDR2 SVGAGI come from the germline V gene. The CDR3 covers 15 residues. CDR3 coding DNA: TGTGCCAGCAGTTACTTTATAGGAATCAACTATGGCTACACCTTC. Its translation is CASSYFIGINYGYTF.

The rearrangement uses TRBV7-3 and TRBJ2-1; TRBD1 matches 11 bases. This CDR3 region has 15 residues. J lost 3 bases, V lost 5 bases, and 3 bases had no gene match. Germline V gene sequence: CDR1 SGHTA, CDR2 FQGTGA. CDR3 amino acids: CASSAGTGGYNEQFF. CDR3 DNA: TGTGCCAGCAGCGCCGGGACAGGGGGCTACAATGAGCAGTTCTTC.

The rearrangement links TRBV6-1 to TRBJ2-3; D is perhaps TRBD2 (6 bases). The CDR3 runs 13 residues. Germline V gene data show CDR1 as MNHNS and CDR2 as SASEGT. The V and J ends lost 8 bases and 5 bases respectively, with 14 bases between them. The CDR3 coding sequence is TGTGCCAGCCAAGCGGGCGGGCTAGATACGCAGTATTTT. It codes for CASQAGGLDTQYF.

The V gene is TRBV11-2, the J gene TRBJ2-7, with 8 bases aligning to TRBD2. The junction had 3 bases not matched to a gene; V was cut back by 0 bases and J by 2 bases. The germline CDR1 and CDR2 sequences are SGHAT and FQNNGV. The CDR3 is 15 residues long. CDR3 amino acids: CASSLETSGTYEQYF. DNA for the CDR3: TGTGCCAGCAGCTTAGAAACTAGCGGAACCTACGAGCAGTACTTC.

This chain joins TRBV5-1 and TRBJ1-2; 7 nucleotides match TRBD1. V lost 4 bases and J lost 5; bases outside the gene matches: 8. The length of the CDR3 is 14 residues. CDR1 and CDR2 from the germline V gene are SGHRS and YFSETQ. The CDR3: CASSQDRNSYGYTF. The CDR3 nucleotides are TGCGCCAGCAGCCAGGACAGGAACTCTTATGGCTACACCTTC.

The chain recombines TRBV12-5 with TRBJ2-1; no definite D call. Germline V gene data show CDR1 as LGHNT and CDR2 as FRNRAP. The CDR3 has 14 residues. Trimming removed 2 bases from V and 8 bases from J, with 13 bases in between. The CDR3 region is CASGLWPLVHEQFF. The CDR3 DNA reads as TGTGCTAGTGGTTTGTGGCCCCTCGTCCATGAGCAGTTCTTC.

V is TRBV2 and J is TRBJ2-3; the match to TRBD2 covers 7 bases. V was pared by 1 base and J by 5 bases, with 9 bases of the junction left unmatched. This CDR3 has 16 amino acids. The germline CDR1 and CDR2 sequences are SNHLY and FYNNEI. The DNA for the CDR3 is TGTGCCAGCAGTGAAGGAGTGGCGGGAGAGAAAGATACGCAGTATTTT. It specifies CASSEGVAGEKDTQYF.

The chain uses TRBV28 and TRBJ2-6; D unresolved. Germline V gene data show CDR1 as MDHEN and CDR2 as SYDVKM. The CDR3 sequence is 19 residues long. V was cut by 5 bases and J by 2 bases, with 22 bases left in between. CDR3 in DNA: TGTGCCAGCAGTCCTACTACATGGAATACTAATACTGGGGCCAACGTCCTGACTTTC. The encoded protein is CASSPTTWNTNTGANVLTF.

As DNA, the CDR3 is TGTGCCAGTGTCAGACAGGGGCCTAATGAAAAACTGTTTTTT. Translation: CASVRQGPNEKLFF. The chain employs TRBV19 and TRBJ1-4, with 8 bases identical to TRBD1. The V gene end was trimmed by 8 bases and the J gene end by 3 bases; junction bases not matched to a gene: 5. Germline-derived CDR1 and CDR2 are LNHDA and SQIVND (reference sequence). CDR3 length equals 14 residues.

The V call is TRBV29-1, the J call TRBJ1-1; perhaps TRBD1 as D (6 bases). V was clipped by 5 bases and J by 4 bases, with 20 bases between them. The germline CDR1 and CDR2 sequences are SQVTM and ANQGSEA. CDR3 length: 15 residues. DNA of the CDR3: TGCAGCGTTCTGGTACGCGGGGGGGCTGGCACTGAAGCTTTCTTT. Encoded protein: CSVLVRGGAGTEAFF. The full variable domain, completed using reference TRBV29-1 and TRBJ1-1, is SAVISQKPSRDICQRGTSLTIQCQVDSQVTMMFWYRQQPGQSLTLIATANQGSEATYESGFVIDKFPISRPNLTFSTLTVSNMSPEDSSIYLCSVLVRGGAGTEAFFGQGTRLTVV.

The rearrangement uses TRBV5-1 and TRBJ2-1, with TRBD1 identical over 9 bases. V shed 4 bases, J shed 7 bases, and the junction held 9 bases outside the gene matches. CDR3 length equals 15 residues. CDR1 and CDR2 (germline): SGHRS, YFSETQ. As DNA, the CDR3 is TGCGCCAGCAGCATAGGGACAGGGCGGGGGAATGAGCAGTTCTTC. Encoded protein: CASSIGTGRGNEQFF.